This TCR beta chain derives from a study of cytomegalovirus exposure and HLA in healthy donors. Findings and limits, study-wide: Most subjects' HLA-A and HLA-B alleles were reportedly predicted from TCR beta sequences. Roughly even sequencing depth across donors was the assumption behind the presence/absence analyses. The study put 160 or so TCR beta chains on its list as cytomegalovirus-associated.

Remarks on this clone: Antigen: not known.

Unrecorded immune exposure was likely among donors, who were nominally healthy when sampled. 13 Jbeta primers and 60 Vbeta primers were used for the PCR. Libraries were prepared by immunoSEQ multiplex PCR; TCRdb keeps only in-frame clonotypes and omits some of them. The sample yields some 110,000 clones, around 74% seen once. The CDR3 is 19 amino acids. The ends lost 3 bases at V and 4 bases at J; junction bases unmatched: 16. Germline CDR1 SGHDN, CDR2 FVKESK. Sample: PBMCs. The chain uses TRBV14 and TRBJ2-1; 9 bases line up with TRBD2. The TCR originated in a woman in her forties or fifties in good health and CMV-seropositive. The CDR3 sequence is CASSHIVGGGGAVYNEQFF. Written as DNA, the CDR3 is TGTGCCAGCAGCCATATTGTCGGTGGCGGGGGGGCCGTGTACAATGAGCAGTTCTTC.